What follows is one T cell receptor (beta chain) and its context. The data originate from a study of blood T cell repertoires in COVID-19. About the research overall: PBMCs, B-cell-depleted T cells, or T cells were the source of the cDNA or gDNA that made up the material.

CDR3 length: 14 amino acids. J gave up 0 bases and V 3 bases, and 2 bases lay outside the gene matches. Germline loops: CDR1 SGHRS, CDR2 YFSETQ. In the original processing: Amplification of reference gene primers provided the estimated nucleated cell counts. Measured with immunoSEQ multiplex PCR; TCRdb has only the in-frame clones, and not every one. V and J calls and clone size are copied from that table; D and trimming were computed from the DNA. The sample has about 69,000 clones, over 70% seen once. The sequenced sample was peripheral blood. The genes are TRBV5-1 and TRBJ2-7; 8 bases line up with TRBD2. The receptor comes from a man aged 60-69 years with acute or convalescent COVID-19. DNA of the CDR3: TGCGCCAGCAGCTATCGGGGGGGCTCCTACGAGCAGTACTTC. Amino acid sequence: CASSYRGGSYEQYF.